This T cell receptor (beta chain) is drawn from a study of T-cell memory formation after mild COVID-19. On the study more broadly: Largely, TCR clusters stayed within a single donor. Study results and limitations: Day 15 to 85 contracting clones showed balanced CD4/CD8; later expanders leaned CD4+.

Libraries for TCRalpha and TCRbeta carried sample barcodes and unique molecular identifiers via 5'RACE. TCRdb reanalysed the 5' RACE reads using MiXCR and keeps one entry per CDR3 protein. In the table there are around 82,000 distinct CDR3 sequences, about 13% of which are singletons. The CDR3 spans 10 residues. The germline V gene encodes CDR1 DFQATT and CDR2 SNEGSKA (reference sequence). V gave up 4 bases and J gave up 6 bases, with 5 bases separating them. On this clonotype: Its specificity is not known.

The receptor comes from a man aged 18-30 years who had mild COVID-19 (a few samples of this study predate the infection). Cell type and time point are not known. Sequencing was carried out using PBMCs or a T cell subset sorted from them (not recorded which). The rearrangement uses TRBV20-1 and TRBJ2-3; D is undetermined. CDR3 loop: CSATGDTQYF. The CDR3 DNA reads as TGCAGTGCTACCGGCGATACGCAGTATTTT.